Below, 21 T cell receptor beta chains from the same sample are listed, as sequenced in a study of blood T cell repertoires in COVID-19. Sequenced by immunoSEQ multiplex PCR; TCRdb stores in-frame clones only, minus some. The table shows 250,000 to 350,000 clones, with 80% to 90% occurring only once. Sequenced sample: PBMCs or T cells enriched from blood (not recorded which). These receptors were obtained from a woman aged 25 to 45 who had recovered from COVID-19.

The chain uses TRBV11-3 and TRBJ1-6; D uncertain. CDR3 length: 13 residues. The ends were cut back, 1 base at V and 12 bases at J, with 10 bases in the middle. Germline V gene data show CDR1 as SGHNT and CDR2 as YENEEA. The DNA of the CDR3 is TGTGCCAGCAGCTTAGGCCCCAAGCGACCCCTCCACTTT. Encoded protein: CASSLGPKRPLHF. Full variable domain (missing parts from reference TRBV11-3 and TRBJ1-6): EAGVVQSPRYKIIEKKQPVAFWCNPISGHNTLYWYLQNLGQGPELLIRYENEEAVDDSQLPKDRFSAERLKGVDSTLKIQPAELGDSAVYLCASSLGPKRPLHFGNGTRLTVT.

The J gene is TRBJ1-5, the V gene TRBV4-2; D is ambiguous. The CDR3 length is 14 residues. Germline V CDR1 and CDR2: LGHNA, YNFKEQ. Trimming took off 0 bases at V and 6 bases at J, with 9 bases between the two ends. CDR3 residues: CASSQDQQRQPQHF. As DNA, the CDR3 is TGTGCCAGCAGCCAAGATCAGCAGCGTCAGCCCCAGCATTTT.

The chain links TRBV10-1 to TRBJ2-7; 8 nucleotides agree with TRBD1. Germline-derived CDR1 and CDR2 are WNHNN and SYGVQD (reference sequence). The CDR3 has 13 residues. V lost 8 bases to trimming and J lost 2 bases; unmatched junction nucleotides: 5. CDR3 in DNA: TGCGCCAGCCGACTGACAGGGGCCTACGAGCAGTACTTC. This translates into CASRLTGAYEQYF.

V gene TRBV28 combines with J gene TRBJ2-7; 9 nucleotides agree with TRBD1. The V segment lost 1 base and the J segment 6 bases; nucleotides outside the gene matches: 7. This CDR3 is built from 15 residues. The V gene's germline CDR1 is MDHEN and CDR2 SYDVKM. The DNA of the CDR3 is TGTGCCAGCAGTTTATACGGGACAGGGCAGGCCGAGCAGTACTTC. Protein product: CASSLYGTGQAEQYF.

This chain connects TRBV7-6 to TRBJ2-1, with D unresolved. This CDR3 has 13 residues. Trimming took off 2 bases at V and 5 bases at J, with 7 bases between the two ends. Germline V gives CDR1 SGHVS, CDR2 FNYEAQ. In nucleotides, the CDR3 is TGTGCCAGCAGCTTACCGTCGGACAATGAGCAGTTCTTC. It specifies CASSLPSDNEQFF.

The chain is built from TRBV25-1 and TRBJ1-2; TRBD1 aligns across 8 bases. With 4 bases clipped from V and 2 bases from J, the junction kept 6 bases outside the gene matches. Germline V CDR1 and CDR2: MGHDK, SYGVNS. The CDR3 length is 15 residues. The CDR3 DNA is TGTGCCAGCAGTGGTTACAGGGGGGGAAACTATGGCTACACCTTC. It translates to CASSGYRGGNYGYTF.

The rearrangement uses TRBV19 and TRBJ1-2, with TRBD1 matching 8 bases. V lost 5 bases and J lost 4; bases outside the gene matches: 6. This CDR3 is built from 14 residues. Germline CDR1 LNHDA, CDR2 SQIVND (reference sequence). Here the CDR3 DNA reads TGTGCCAGTAGTGCCGGGACAGGCGGCTATGGCTACACCTTC. The encoded protein is CASSAGTGGYGYTF.

The chain has TRBV6-5 and TRBJ2-7; the D gene is possibly TRBD1 (7 bases). Trimming pared 8 bases from V and 2 bases from J, leaving 16 bases between. Per the germline V gene, CDR1 is MNHEY and CDR2 is SVGAGI. The CDR3 covers 14 residues. CDR3 sequence: CASGGAGGTYEQYF. The CDR3, as DNA: TGTGCCAGCGGCGGGGCAGGGGGGACCTACGAGCAGTACTTC.

This chain connects TRBV11-2 to TRBJ2-2; 7 nucleotides align to TRBD1. J was trimmed by 1 base and V by 3 bases; bases with no gene match: 2. This CDR3 contains 15 residues. From germline, CDR1 is SGHAT and CDR2 FQNNGV. The CDR3 DNA reads TGTGCCAGCAGCTTGGGACAGATGAACACCGGGGAGCTGTTTTTT. This sequence encodes CASSLGQMNTGELFF. Full variable domain (missing parts from reference TRBV11-2 and TRBJ2-2): EAGVAQSPRYKIIEKRQSVAFWCNPISGHATLYWYQQILGQGPKLLIQFQNNGVVDDSQLPKDRFSAERLKGVDSTLKIQPAKLEDSAVYLCASSLGQMNTGELFFGEGSRLTVL.

The chain employs TRBV7-2 and TRBJ1-5, with unresolved D. The CDR3 covers 14 residues. In germline, CDR1 is SGHTA, CDR2 FQGNSA. V gave up 7 bases and J gave up 0 bases, with 10 bases separating them. The CDR3 DNA is TGTGCCAGCACCCTAGCCTTTAGCAATCAGCCCCAGCATTTT. Its translation: CASTLAFSNQPQHF.

The chain joins TRBV19 to TRBJ1-1; 9 bases agree with TRBD1. Losses at the gene ends were 6 bases for V and 0 bases for J; bases not matched to a gene: 8. The CDR3 is 16 residues long. CDR1 and CDR2 (germline): LNHDA, SQIVND (reference sequence). This CDR3 is CASRRDWDRVNTEAFF. CDR3 coding DNA: TGTGCCAGTAGACGAGACTGGGACAGGGTGAACACTGAAGCTTTCTTT.

The chain links TRBV6-4 to TRBJ2-3; tentatively, D is TRBD1 (5 bases). V was trimmed by 8 bases and J by 4 bases, leaving 22 bases between them. The length of the CDR3 is 16 residues. Germline assignment: CDR1 MRHNA and CDR2 SNTAGT. CDR3 protein: CASAPGQGFGADTQYF. In DNA, the CDR3 is TGTGCCAGCGCCCCGGGCCAGGGCTTCGGCGCAGATACGCAGTATTTT.

The chain combines TRBV29-1 with TRBJ2-1, with 10 bases aligning to TRBD1. The CDR3 length is 16 residues. V gave up 3 bases and J gave up 2 bases; unmatched junction bases: 7. The germline CDR1 and CDR2 sequences are SQVTM and ANQGSEA. This CDR3 is CSVELRGQGTYNEQFF. The CDR3 DNA reads as TGCAGCGTTGAGCTCCGGGGACAGGGGACCTACAATGAGCAGTTCTTC.

This chain connects TRBV4-1 to TRBJ1-6, with 9 nucleotides matching TRBD1. The CDR3 runs to 15 residues. V shed 1 base, J shed 8 bases, and the junction held 3 bases outside the gene matches. Germline V lookup: CDR1 MGHRA, CDR2 YSYEKL. The CDR3: CASSQADRGYSPLHF. The CDR3 DNA is TGCGCCAGCAGCCAAGCCGACAGGGGGTATTCACCCCTCCACTTT.

DNA of the CDR3: TGCGCCAGCAGTGAGGAGGCCCTTAGCACAGATACGCAGTATTTT. Translating it yields CASSEEALSTDTQYF. The chain carries TRBV10-2 and TRBJ2-3; D uncertain. V was clipped by 2 bases and J by 0 bases, with 9 bases between them. Germline CDR1 reads WSHSY; CDR2 reads SAAADI. CDR3 length: 15 amino acids.

V and J are TRBV7-2 and TRBJ2-7; D is perhaps TRBD2 (6 bases). Trimming cost V 5 bases and J 2 bases, with 10 bases left between them. Germline CDR1 is SGHTA and CDR2 is FQGNSA. This CDR3 is 13 amino acids long. The CDR3 DNA sequence: TGTGCCAGCAGCAACGGGGGACCCTACGAGCAGTACTTC. Amino acids: CASSNGGPYEQYF.

This clone was seen only once. V and J are TRBV30 and TRBJ2-2; perhaps TRBD1 as D (5 bases). CDR3 length equals 15 residues. In germline, CDR1 is GTSNPN, CDR2 SVGIG (reference sequence). Trimming removed 2 bases from V and 4 bases from J, with 14 bases in between. The CDR3 sequence is CAWSRPRAPTGELFF. CDR3 DNA: TGTGCCTGGAGTAGGCCCAGGGCTCCCACCGGGGAGCTGTTTTTT.

The chain employs TRBV19 and TRBJ2-1, with D possibly being TRBD2 (5 bases). The CDR3 is made up of 16 amino acids. V was trimmed by 6 bases and J by 0 bases, leaving 15 bases between them. CDR1 and CDR2 (germline): LNHDA, SQIVND (reference sequence). CDR3 amino acids: CASSLNQAVSYNEQFF. As DNA, the CDR3 is TGTGCCAGTAGCCTCAACCAAGCGGTCTCCTACAATGAGCAGTTCTTC.

The genes are TRBV29-1 and TRBJ2-1, with 7 bases fitting TRBD1. Trimming at V came to 2 bases and at J to 7 bases, leaving 8 bases not matched to a gene. Per the germline V gene, CDR1 is SQVTM and CDR2 is ANQGSEA. The CDR3 sequence is 14 residues long. The CDR3 coding sequence is TGCAGCGTTGAAATGGGGACAGTGACAAATGAGCAGTTCTTC. It codes for CSVEMGTVTNEQFF.

This clone has only a few counts. The chain links TRBV11-2 to TRBJ1-1; D is unclear. The CDR3 has 13 residues. Germline V gives CDR1 SGHAT, CDR2 FQNNGV. With 1 base removed from V and 5 bases from J, the gap between germline ends came to 8 bases. The DNA of the CDR3 is TGTGCCAGCAGCTTAGTGGGAGAGACTGAAGCTTTCTTT. This gives the protein CASSLVGETEAFF.

V gene TRBV7-2 combines with J gene TRBJ1-2, with TRBD1 matching 7 bases. The CDR3 covers 12 residues. CDR1 and CDR2 from the germline V gene are SGHTA and FQGNSA. The V segment lost 5 bases and the J segment 7 bases; nucleotides outside the gene matches: 4. The chain's CDR3 is CASSPGQVGYTF. DNA of the CDR3: TGTGCCAGCAGCCCCGGACAGGTTGGCTACACCTTC.